Given below is one T cell receptor beta chain in context. As yet, its antigen is unknown. The data are from a study of T cell clonotyping in hematopoietic cell transplantation. General study findings and limits: After transplant, recipient diversity fell while pathologically expanded clonotypes grew through day 180.

The data were produced by immunoSEQ multiplex PCR, yet TCRdb's version contains in-frame clones alone and is incomplete. Of fewer than 8,500 clones listed, 95% to 98% were seen once; the top ten hold around a sixth. J was trimmed by 5 bases and V by 0 bases; bases with no gene match: 6. Germline assignment: CDR1 SGHNT and CDR2 YYREEE (reference sequence). The CDR3 sequence is 16 residues long. The time point is: recipient sample about 28 days before transplant, after cytoreduction. The sequences come from peripheral blood mononuclear cells, collected before stem cell transplant. This sequence was found in a man in his 70s with acute myeloid leukemia. Some clones in this sample may be carry-over from other donors' samples. The chain uses TRBV5-4 and TRBJ2-5, with 11 bases lining up with TRBD2. CDR3 sequence (DNA): TGTGCCAGCAGCTTGGGTAGCGGGAGGGTCCGGGAGACCCAGTACTTC. Its translation is CASSLGSGRVRETQYF.